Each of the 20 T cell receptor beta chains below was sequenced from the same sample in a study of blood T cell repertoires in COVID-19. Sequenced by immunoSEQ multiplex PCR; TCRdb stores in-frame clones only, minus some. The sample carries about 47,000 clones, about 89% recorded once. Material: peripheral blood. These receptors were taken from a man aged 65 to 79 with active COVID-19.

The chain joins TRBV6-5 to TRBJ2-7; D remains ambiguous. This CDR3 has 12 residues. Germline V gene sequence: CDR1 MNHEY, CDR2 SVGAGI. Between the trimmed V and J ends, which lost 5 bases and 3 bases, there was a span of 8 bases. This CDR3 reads CASSPYVYEQYF. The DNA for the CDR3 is TGTGCCAGCAGTCCGTATGTCTACGAGCAGTACTTC.

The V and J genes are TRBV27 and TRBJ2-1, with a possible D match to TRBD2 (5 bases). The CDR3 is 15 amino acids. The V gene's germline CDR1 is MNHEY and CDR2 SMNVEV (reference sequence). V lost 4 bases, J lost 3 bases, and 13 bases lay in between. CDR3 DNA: TGTGCCAGCAGTTCCCTCGGGGAAAACTACAATGAGCAGTTCTTC. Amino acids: CASSSLGENYNEQFF.

The chain's CDR3 is CASRDRTNQPQHF. The CDR3 bases are TGTGCCAGTAGGGACAGGACCAATCAGCCCCAGCATTTT. The V and J genes are TRBV19 and TRBJ1-5; 7 nucleotides match TRBD1. Germline assignment: CDR1 LNHDA and CDR2 SQIVND (reference sequence). V was pared by 6 bases and J by 3 bases, with 2 bases of the junction left unmatched. The CDR3 loop spans 13 amino acids. Complete variable domain (other parts from reference TRBV19 and TRBJ1-5): DGGITQSPKYLFRKEGQNVTLSCEQNLNHDAMYWYRQDPGQGLRLIYYSQIVNDFQKGDIAEGYSVSREKKESFPLTVTSAQKNPTAFYLCASRDRTNQPQHFGDGTRLSIL.

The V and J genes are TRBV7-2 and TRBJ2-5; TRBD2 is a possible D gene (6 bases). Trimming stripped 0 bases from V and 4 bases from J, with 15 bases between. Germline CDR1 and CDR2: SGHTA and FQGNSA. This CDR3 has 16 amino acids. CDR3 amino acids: CASSLATGVGGETQYF. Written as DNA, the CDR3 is TGTGCCAGCAGCTTAGCGACGGGGGTTGGGGGAGAGACCCAGTACTTC.

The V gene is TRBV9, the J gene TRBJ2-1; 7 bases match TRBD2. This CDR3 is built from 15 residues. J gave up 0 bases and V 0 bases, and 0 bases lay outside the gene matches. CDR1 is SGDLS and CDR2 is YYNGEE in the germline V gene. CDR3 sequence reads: CASSVGGGSYNEQFF. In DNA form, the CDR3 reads TGTGCCAGCAGCGTAGGGGGGGGCTCCTACAATGAGCAGTTCTTC.

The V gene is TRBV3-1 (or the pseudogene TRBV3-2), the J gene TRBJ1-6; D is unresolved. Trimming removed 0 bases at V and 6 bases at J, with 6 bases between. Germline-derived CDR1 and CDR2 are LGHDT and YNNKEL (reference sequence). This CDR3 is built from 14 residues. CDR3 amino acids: CASSQEQPNSPLHF. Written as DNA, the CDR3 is TGTGCCAGCAGCCAAGAACAGCCTAATTCACCCCTCCACTTT.

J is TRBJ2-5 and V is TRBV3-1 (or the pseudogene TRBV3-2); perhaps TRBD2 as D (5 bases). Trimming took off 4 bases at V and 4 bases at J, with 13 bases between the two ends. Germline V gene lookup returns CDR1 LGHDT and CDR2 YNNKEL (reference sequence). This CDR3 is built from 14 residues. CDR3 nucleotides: TGTGCCAGCAGCCTTAGCGACGGATTAGAGACCCAGTACTTC. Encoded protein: CASSLSDGLETQYF.

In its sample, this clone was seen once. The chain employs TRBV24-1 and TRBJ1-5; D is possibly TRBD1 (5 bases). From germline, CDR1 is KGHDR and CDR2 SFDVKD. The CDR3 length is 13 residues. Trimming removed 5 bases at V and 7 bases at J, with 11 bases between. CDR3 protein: CATSGAGEQPQHF. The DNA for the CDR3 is TGTGCCACCAGTGGGGCGGGGGAACAGCCCCAGCATTTT.

CDR3: CASSPRAGDIQYF. DNA of the CDR3: TGTGCCAGCAGTCCTCGAGCGGGGGACATTCAGTACTTC. The chain combines TRBV6-5 with TRBJ2-4; 8 positions agree with TRBD2. Trimming at V came to 5 bases and at J to 8 bases, leaving 5 bases not matched to a gene. CDR1 and CDR2 (germline): MNHEY, SVGAGI. The CDR3 spans 13 residues.

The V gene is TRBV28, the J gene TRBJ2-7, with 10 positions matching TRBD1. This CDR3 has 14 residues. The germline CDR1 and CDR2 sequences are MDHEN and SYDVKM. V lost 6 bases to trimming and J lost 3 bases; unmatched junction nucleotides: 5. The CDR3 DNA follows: TGTGCCAGCAGGGCCGGGACAGGGGTCTACGAGCAGTACTTC. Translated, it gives CASRAGTGVYEQYF.

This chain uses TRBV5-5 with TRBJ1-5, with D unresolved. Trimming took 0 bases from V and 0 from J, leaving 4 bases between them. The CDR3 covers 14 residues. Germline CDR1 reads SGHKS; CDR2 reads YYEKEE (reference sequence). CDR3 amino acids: CASSLVGSNQPQHF. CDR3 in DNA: TGTGCCAGCAGCTTGGTCGGTAGCAATCAGCCCCAGCATTTT.

CDR3 in amino acids: CASSLGVQGRSNEQYF. The CDR3 DNA reads TGCGCCAGCAGCTTGGGTGTACAGGGAAGATCGAATGAGCAGTACTTC. The rearrangement joins TRBV5-1 to TRBJ2-7; possible D gene TRBD1, 6 bases. Germline lookup yields CDR1 SGHRS and CDR2 YFSETQ. V lost 0 bases and J 7 bases, leaving 20 bases between the germline ends. This CDR3 comprises 16 residues.

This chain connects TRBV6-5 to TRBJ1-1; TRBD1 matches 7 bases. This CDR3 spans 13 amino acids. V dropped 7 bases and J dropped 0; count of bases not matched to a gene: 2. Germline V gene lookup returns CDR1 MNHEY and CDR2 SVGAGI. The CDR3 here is CASKGQVNTEAFF. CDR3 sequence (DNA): TGTGCCAGCAAAGGACAGGTGAACACTGAAGCTTTCTTT.

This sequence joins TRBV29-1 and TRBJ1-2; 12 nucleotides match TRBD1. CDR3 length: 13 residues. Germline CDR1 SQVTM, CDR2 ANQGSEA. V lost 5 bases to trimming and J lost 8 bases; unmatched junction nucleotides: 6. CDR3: CSVWGQGAGGYTF. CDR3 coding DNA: TGCAGCGTTTGGGGACAGGGGGCAGGGGGCTACACCTTC.

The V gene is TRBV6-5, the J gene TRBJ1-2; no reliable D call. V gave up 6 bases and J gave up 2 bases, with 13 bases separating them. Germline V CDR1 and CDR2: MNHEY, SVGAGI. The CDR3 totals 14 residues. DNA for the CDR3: TGTGCCAGCAGACAAGACGCCAGGAACTATGGCTACACCTTC. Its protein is CASRQDARNYGYTF.

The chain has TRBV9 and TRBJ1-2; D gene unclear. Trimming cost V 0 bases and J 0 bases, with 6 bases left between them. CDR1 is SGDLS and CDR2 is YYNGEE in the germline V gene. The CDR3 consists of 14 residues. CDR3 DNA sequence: TGTGCCAGCAGCGTAGGTCCTTCTAACTATGGCTACACCTTC. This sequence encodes CASSVGPSNYGYTF.

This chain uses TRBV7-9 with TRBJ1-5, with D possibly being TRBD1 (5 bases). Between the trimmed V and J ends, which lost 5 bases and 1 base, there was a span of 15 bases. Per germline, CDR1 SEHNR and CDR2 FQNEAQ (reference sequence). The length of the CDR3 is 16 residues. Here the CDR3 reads CASSRGGEGSNQPQHF. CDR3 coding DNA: TGTGCCAGCAGCCGCGGGGGGGAAGGGAGCAATCAGCCCCAGCATTTT.

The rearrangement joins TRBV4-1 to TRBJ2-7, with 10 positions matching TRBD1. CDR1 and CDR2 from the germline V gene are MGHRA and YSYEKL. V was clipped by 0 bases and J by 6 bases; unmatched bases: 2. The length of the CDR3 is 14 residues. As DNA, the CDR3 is TGCGCCAGCAGCCAAGAAGACAGGGGGCGCGAGCAGTACTTC. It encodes CASSQEDRGREQYF.

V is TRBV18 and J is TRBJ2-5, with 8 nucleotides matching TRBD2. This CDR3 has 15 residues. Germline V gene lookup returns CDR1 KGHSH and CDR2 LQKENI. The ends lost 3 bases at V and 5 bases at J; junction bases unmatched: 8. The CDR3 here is CASSPAGGPLETQYF. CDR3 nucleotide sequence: TGTGCCAGCTCACCTGCGGGGGGCCCTCTGGAGACCCAGTACTTC.

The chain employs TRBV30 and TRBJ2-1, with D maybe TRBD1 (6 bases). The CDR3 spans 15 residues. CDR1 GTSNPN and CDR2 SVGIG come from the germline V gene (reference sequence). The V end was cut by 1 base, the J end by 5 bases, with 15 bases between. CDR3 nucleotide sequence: TGTGCCTGGAGTGGAGCCCGGACAGCGAACAATGAGCAGTTCTTC. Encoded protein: CAWSGARTANNEQFF.